What follows are 17 T cell receptor beta chains derived from one specimen sequenced in a study of T cells in localized non-small cell lung cancer. The protocol was immunoSEQ multiplex PCR, while the TCRdb copy is restricted to in-frame clones and leaves out a portion. Here the sample spans roughly 35,000 clones, more than 70% being singletons. Here the sequenced sample was peripheral blood, taken before any cancer treatment. Receptor source: a woman aged 40-70 years with stage I lung adenocarcinoma.

The J gene is TRBJ1-1, the V gene TRBV4-3, with 7 bases lining up with TRBD1. With 4 bases clipped from V and 3 bases from J, the junction kept 17 bases outside the gene matches. The CDR3 spans 18 residues. CDR1 and CDR2 (germline): LGHNA, YSLEER. The CDR3 nucleotides read TGCGCCAGCAGCCCAGACCGCGGGGCAGGGGGATGGTACACTGAAGCTTTCTTT. Its protein is CASSPDRGAGGWYTEAFF.

J is TRBJ2-2 and V is TRBV6-5, with 7 bases matching TRBD1. The CDR3 contains 15 residues. V gave up 4 bases and J gave up 2 bases; unmatched junction bases: 4. CDR1 is MNHEY and CDR2 is SVGAGI in the germline V gene. The DNA for the CDR3 is TGTGCCAGCAGTTTAGGGACAGCAAACACCGGGGAGCTGTTTTTT. It is translated as CASSLGTANTGELFF.

This clone was recorded only once. The CDR3 sequence: CASSLGLVLDTQYF. Here the CDR3 DNA reads TGTGCCAGCAGCCTTGGACTAGTATTAGATACGCAGTATTTT. This rearrangement joins TRBV5-4 to TRBJ2-3; TRBD2 matches 7 bases. Germline lookup yields CDR1 SGHNT and CDR2 YYREEE (reference sequence). The CDR3 has 14 amino acids. Trimming at V came to 4 bases and at J to 5 bases, leaving 7 bases not matched to a gene.

CDR3 region: CASSDRGLRNQETQYF. Written as DNA, the CDR3 is TGTGCCAGCAGTGACAGGGGGTTAAGGAACCAAGAGACCCAGTACTTC. V and J are TRBV5-4 and TRBJ2-5, with 9 bases fitting TRBD1. CDR1 and CDR2 from the germline V gene are SGHNT and YYREEE (reference sequence). This CDR3 has 16 amino acids. V gave up 5 bases and J gave up 0 bases; unmatched junction bases: 8.

This sequence joins TRBV7-8 and TRBJ2-7; 11 bases are a match to TRBD1. The CDR3 loop spans 15 amino acids. The germline V gene has CDR1 SGHVS and CDR2 FQNEAQ. The V segment lost 4 bases and the J segment 2 bases; nucleotides outside the gene matches: 4. DNA of the CDR3: TGTGCCAGCAGCTGGGGGGGACAGGGGGCCTACGAGCAGTACTTC. Amino acids: CASSWGGQGAYEQYF.

V usage is TRBV9 and J usage is TRBJ1-1, with D tentatively TRBD1 (5 bases). The CDR3 has 14 amino acids. The germline V gene has CDR1 SGDLS and CDR2 YYNGEE. Trimming took off 3 bases at V and 5 bases at J, with 14 bases between the two ends. CDR3 DNA: TGTGCCAGCAGCGCGGGTTTCCAGGGTACTGAAGCTTTCTTT. This gives the protein CASSAGFQGTEAFF.

The chain joins TRBV19 to TRBJ2-7, with 7 bases identical to TRBD2. The CDR3 runs to 15 residues. Per the germline V gene, CDR1 is LNHDA and CDR2 is SQIVND (reference sequence). Trimming took 3 bases from V and 3 from J; bases not matched to a gene: 8. The CDR3 sequence is CASSIRLGGNYEQYF. The CDR3 DNA reads TGTGCCAGTAGTATTAGGCTGGGGGGGAACTACGAGCAGTACTTC.

This chain joins TRBV6-5 and TRBJ1-5; no clear D gene. From germline, CDR1 is MNHEY and CDR2 SVGAGI. CDR3 size: 13 residues. Trimming left V 2 bases short and J 2 bases short, with 4 bases between. CDR3 sequence: CASSYGGNQPQHF. The CDR3, as DNA: TGTGCCAGCAGTTACGGGGGCAATCAGCCCCAGCATTTT.

The CDR3, as DNA: TGCGCCAGCAGCCAACAGCCTAGCGGGGGGGCCAATGAGCAGTTCTTC. This translates into CASSQQPSGGANEQFF. This sequence joins TRBV4-3 and TRBJ2-1, with 12 nucleotides matching TRBD2. V gave up 2 bases and J gave up 6 bases; unmatched junction bases: 5. This CDR3 comprises 16 residues. In germline, CDR1 is LGHNA, CDR2 YSLEER.

This chain joins TRBV7-9 and TRBJ1-2; 9 nucleotides line up with TRBD1. CDR3 length: 13 amino acids. CDR1 is SEHNR and CDR2 is FQNEAQ in the germline V gene (reference sequence). V was pared by 3 bases and J by 6 bases, with 2 bases of the junction left unmatched. CDR3 sequence: CASSLGQGHGYTF. CDR3 DNA: TGTGCCAGCAGCTTGGGACAGGGCCATGGCTACACCTTC.

The J gene is TRBJ2-5, the V gene TRBV7-2; D is possibly TRBD2 (6 bases). Trimming stripped 1 base from V and 2 bases from J, with 11 bases between. The CDR3 runs to 15 residues. The germline V gene encodes CDR1 SGHTA and CDR2 FQGNSA. The CDR3 region has the DNA TGTGCCAGCAGCTTAGGGGGAGGTGGGCAAGAGACCCAGTACTTC. Its translation: CASSLGGGGQETQYF.

V usage is TRBV19 and J usage is TRBJ2-7, with TRBD1 matching over 7 bases. CDR1 is LNHDA, CDR2 SQIVND, per germline (reference sequence). V trimming: 2 bases; J trimming: 4 bases; junction bases outside the gene matches: 14. There are 17 residues in the CDR3. CDR3 bases: TGTGCCAGTAGTATATTTGGTAGACAGGGTCGTCGTTACGAGCAGTACTTC. This encodes CASSIFGRQGRRYEQYF.

This clone has just one count. This sequence joins TRBV10-1 and TRBJ2-2, with TRBD2 identical over 12 bases. The CDR3 consists of 17 residues. Germline CDR1 and CDR2: WNHNN and SYGVQD (reference sequence). J was trimmed by 7 bases and V by 4 bases; bases with no gene match: 10. The CDR3 bases are TGCGCCAGCAGTGTCGTCCCTGGACTAGCGGGGTTCGGGGAGCTGTTTTTT. Translating gives CASSVVPGLAGFGELFF.

The chain uses TRBV5-4 and TRBJ2-3; 9 nucleotides agree with TRBD2. Germline CDR1 SGHNT, CDR2 YYREEE (reference sequence). This CDR3 comprises 17 residues. The J segment lost 6 bases and the V segment lost 1 base, leaving 12 bases of the junction unmatched. The CDR3 region is CASSLRGTSGPKDTQYF. CDR3 nucleotides: TGTGCCAGCAGCTTGAGGGGAACTAGCGGGCCTAAGGATACGCAGTATTTT. The full variable domain, rest sourced from reference TRBV5-4 and TRBJ2-3, is ETGVTQSPTHLIKTRGQQVTLRCSSQSGHNTVSWYQQALGQGPQFIFQYYREEENGRGNFPPRFSGLQFPNYSSELNVNALELDDSALYLCASSLRGTSGPKDTQYFGPGTRLTVL.

This clone was observed a handful of times. In DNA form, the CDR3 reads TGTGCCAGCAGTCAGGCCAGGGCCGAGGCTTTCTTT. Its protein product is CASSQARAEAFF. The chain is built from TRBV7-9 and TRBJ1-1, with D tentatively TRBD1 (5 bases). The length of the CDR3 is 12 residues. From germline, CDR1 is SEHNR and CDR2 FQNEAQ (reference sequence). The V and J ends lost 6 bases and 11 bases respectively, with 16 bases between them.

This chain links TRBV21-1 with TRBJ2-2; the table gives TRBD2 as D, unverified against the DNA. TRBV21-1 represents a pseudogene. This CDR3 is 18 amino acids long. CDR3 coding DNA: TGTGCCAGCAGCCCTCATCCCGTACTAGCGGGGGGCCCCGGGGAGCTGTTTTTT. Translated: CASSPHPVLAGGPGELFF.

The chain has TRBV6-5 and TRBJ1-5; D not certain. Germline V CDR1 and CDR2: MNHEY, SVGAGI. V was pared by 4 bases and J by 4 bases, with 5 bases between. The CDR3 extends over 12 amino acids. CDR3 protein: CASSFQNQPQHF. CDR3 DNA sequence: TGTGCCAGCAGTTTTCAGAATCAGCCCCAGCATTTT.